This passage covers 5 T cell receptor beta chains from one sample sequenced in a study of T cell responses to AZD1222 COVID-19 vaccine. Here immunoSEQ multiplex PCR was the method, and the copy in TCRdb shows in-frame clones only, minus some. The data show about 130,000 clones, around 94% seen once. Sequenced material: peripheral blood, taken on day 0 of AZD1222 vaccination. The source of these receptors is an adult in good health.

This chain links TRBV19 with TRBJ1-5; 8 nucleotides line up with TRBD1. There are 16 residues in the CDR3. V shed 7 bases and J 0 bases; nucleotides not matched to a gene: 8. Germline V lookup: CDR1 LNHDA, CDR2 SQIVND (reference sequence). The DNA for the CDR3 is TGTGCCAGTACCACAGGGGGGCAGGGTAGCAATCAGCCCCAGCATTTT. This codes for CASTTGGQGSNQPQHF. Full variable domain (remainder filled in from reference TRBV19 and TRBJ1-5): DGGITQSPKYLFRKEGQNVTLSCEQNLNHDAMYWYRQDPGQGLRLIYYSQIVNDFQKGDIAEGYSVSREKKESFPLTVTSAQKNPTAFYLCASTTGGQGSNQPQHFGDGTRLSIL.

The chain carries TRBV30 and TRBJ2-3; 9 positions agree with TRBD1. The germline V gene has CDR1 GTSNPN and CDR2 SVGIG (reference sequence). The CDR3 totals 13 residues. After removal of 5 bases from V and 2 bases from J, the junction contained 2 bases not matched to a gene. CDR3 protein: CAWGQGNTDTQYF. Here the CDR3 DNA reads TGTGCCTGGGGACAGGGGAACACAGATACGCAGTATTTT.

The chain combines TRBV28 with TRBJ1-5, with D uncertain. Germline V gene sequence: CDR1 MDHEN, CDR2 SYDVKM. The CDR3 covers 15 residues. V was clipped by 2 bases and J by 5 bases, with 13 bases between them. CDR3 sequence reads: CASSLPSGADQPQHF. Written as DNA, the CDR3 is TGTGCCAGCAGTTTACCCTCTGGCGCGGATCAGCCCCAGCATTTT.

Only a few counts were recorded for this clone. The rearrangement links TRBV4-1 to TRBJ2-7, with 7 bases matching TRBD2. Germline V lookup: CDR1 MGHRA, CDR2 YSYEKL. Unmatched junction bases numbered 5, after V lost 1 base and J lost 2 bases. This CDR3 is 15 amino acids long. The CDR3 loop is CASSQGLADAYEQYF. The CDR3 DNA is TGCGCCAGCAGCCAAGGGCTAGCGGATGCCTACGAGCAGTACTTC.

This chain uses TRBV3-1 (or the pseudogene TRBV3-2) with TRBJ2-2; a weak D match, TRBD2 (5 bases). The germline V and J ends were trimmed by 1 base and 3 bases, with 9 bases remaining between them. CDR3 length equals 15 residues. CDR1 is LGHDT and CDR2 is YNNKEL in the germline V gene (reference sequence). In nucleotides, the CDR3 is TGTGCCAGCAGCCAAGTGCCCGGGGACACCGGGGAGCTGTTTTTT. It translates to CASSQVPGDTGELFF.